This is a list of T cell receptor beta chains from one sample in a study of blood T cell repertoires in COVID-19. The table came from immunoSEQ multiplex PCR; TCRdb's copy has only in-frame clones and leaves some out. The sample gives tens of thousands of clones, approximately 86% of which show up once; approximately 5% is in the top ten. Sequenced material: peripheral blood. These receptors were obtained from a man between 50 and 59 years old with active or convalescent COVID-19. Each CDR3 is given with its conserved first and last residue. A D gene is named only where the DNA matches it firmly. The size field is filled for only some rows; it gives once, few, many or a size class.

j_gene: TRBJ1-2; abundance: NA; v_gene: TRBV6-4; d_gene: TRBD1; CDR3aa: CASSDYGTDIYGYTF; CDR3nt: TGTGCCAGCAGTGACTACGGGACAGACATATATGGCTACACCTTC
j_gene: TRBJ2-1; abundance: NA; v_gene: TRBV5-1; d_gene: NA; CDR3aa: CASSLERDEQFF; CDR3nt: TGCGCCAGCAGCTTGGAGAGGGATGAGCAGTTCTTC
j_gene: TRBJ2-3; abundance: NA; v_gene: TRBV15; d_gene: NA; CDR3aa: CATSRNRVPHTQYF; CDR3nt: TGTGCCACCAGCAGGAACAGGGTACCTCATACGCAGTATTTT
j_gene: TRBJ1-4; abundance: once; v_gene: TRBV11-2; d_gene: TRBD1; CDR3aa: CASSRAGGVGEKLFF; CDR3nt: TGTGCCAGCAGCCGAGCAGGGGGCGTGGGTGAAAAACTGTTTTTT
j_gene: TRBJ1-6; abundance: NA; v_gene: TRBV7-2; d_gene: NA; CDR3aa: CASSQQDRDSPLHF; CDR3nt: TGTGCCAGCAGCCAACAAGACAGAGATTCACCCCTCCACTTT
j_gene: TRBJ1-5; abundance: NA; v_gene: TRBV13; d_gene: NA; CDR3aa: CASSLGHDSNQPQHF; CDR3nt: TGTGCCAGCAGCTTAGGACATGATAGCAATCAGCCCCAGCATTTT
j_gene: TRBJ1-4; abundance: few; v_gene: TRBV10-1; d_gene: NA; CDR3aa: CASRFRVGEKLFF; CDR3nt: TGCGCCAGCAGGTTCAGGGTAGGGGAAAAACTGTTTTTT
j_gene: TRBJ1-4; abundance: NA; v_gene: TRBV6-5; d_gene: NA; CDR3aa: CASSYRQGNEKLFF; CDR3nt: TGTGCCAGCAGTTACAGGCAGGGAAACGAAAAACTGTTTTTT
j_gene: TRBJ2-5; abundance: NA; v_gene: TRBV5-4; d_gene: TRBD1; CDR3aa: CASSYGTAQETQYF; CDR3nt: TGTGCCAGCAGCTACGGGACAGCCCAAGAGACCCAGTACTTC
j_gene: TRBJ1-6; abundance: NA; v_gene: TRBV27; d_gene: NA; CDR3aa: CARYGRNNSPLHF; CDR3nt: TGTGCCAGGTACGGGAGGAATAATTCACCCCTCCACTTT
j_gene: TRBJ2-3; abundance: NA; v_gene: TRBV19; d_gene: TRBD2; CDR3aa: CASSSELAGEDTQYF; CDR3nt: TGTGCCAGTAGTTCCGAACTAGCGGGGGAAGATACGCAGTATTTT
j_gene: TRBJ1-1; abundance: NA; v_gene: TRBV7-2; d_gene: NA; CDR3aa: CASSSTGTQNTEAFF; CDR3nt: TGTGCCAGCAGTTCCACAGGGACCCAGAACACTGAAGCTTTCTTT
j_gene: TRBJ1-2; abundance: NA; v_gene: TRBV10-2; d_gene: NA; CDR3aa: CASSEVEGNLYGYTF; CDR3nt: TGCGCCAGCAGTGAGGTTGAGGGTAATCTCTATGGCTACACCTTC
j_gene: TRBJ2-1; abundance: NA; v_gene: TRBV15; d_gene: NA; CDR3aa: CATSTRASYNEQFF; CDR3nt: TGTGCCACCAGCACGAGGGCTTCCTACAATGAGCAGTTCTTC
j_gene: TRBJ2-2; abundance: NA; v_gene: TRBV6-6; d_gene: TRBD2; CDR3aa: CASSYGGGAPGELFF; CDR3nt: TGTGCCAGCAGTTACGGCGGGGGGGCCCCCGGGGAGCTGTTTTTT
j_gene: TRBJ1-6; abundance: NA; v_gene: TRBV14; d_gene: NA; CDR3aa: CASNRFANSPLHF; CDR3nt: TGTGCCAGCAACAGGTTCGCCAATTCACCCCTCCACTTT
j_gene: TRBJ1-3; abundance: NA; v_gene: TRBV28; d_gene: NA; CDR3aa: CASSFARRNTIYF; CDR3nt: TGTGCCAGCAGTTTTGCCAGGCGAAACACCATATATTTT
j_gene: TRBJ2-6; abundance: NA; v_gene: TRBV5-1; d_gene: TRBD1; CDR3aa: CASSVGQGALGGANVLTF; CDR3nt: TGCGCCAGCAGCGTAGGACAGGGGGCGCTGGGTGGGGCCAACGTCCTGACTTTC
j_gene: TRBJ1-1; abundance: few; v_gene: TRBV6-6; d_gene: NA; CDR3aa: CASSFPEENTEAFF; CDR3nt: TGTGCCAGCAGTTTCCCGGAGGAAAACACTGAAGCTTTCTTT
j_gene: TRBJ1-1; abundance: NA; v_gene: TRBV6-6; d_gene: NA; CDR3aa: CASSYSEQNTEAFF; CDR3nt: TGTGCCAGCAGTTACTCGGAGCAGAACACTGAAGCTTTCTTT
j_gene: TRBJ2-1; abundance: NA; v_gene: TRBV12-3/TRBV12-4; d_gene: NA; CDR3aa: CATRPAGANEQFF; CDR3nt: TGTGCCACCCGCCCCGCGGGGGCCAATGAGCAGTTCTTC
j_gene: TRBJ1-1; abundance: few; v_gene: TRBV6-5; d_gene: TRBD1; CDR3aa: CASTGTANTEAFF; CDR3nt: TGTGCCAGCACCGGGACAGCGAACACTGAAGCTTTCTTT
j_gene: TRBJ1-1; abundance: NA; v_gene: TRBV12-3/TRBV12-4; d_gene: NA; CDR3aa: CASSRDTLTEAFF; CDR3nt: TGTGCCAGCAGTCGAGATACCCTAACTGAAGCTTTCTTT
j_gene: TRBJ1-4; abundance: NA; v_gene: TRBV18; d_gene: TRBD1; CDR3aa: CASSPPSGTGSEKLFF; CDR3nt: TGTGCCAGCTCACCACCCTCCGGGACAGGGAGCGAAAAACTGTTTTTT
j_gene: TRBJ1-2; abundance: NA; v_gene: TRBV11-2; d_gene: NA; CDR3aa: CASSLVQYYGYTF; CDR3nt: TGTGCCAGCAGCTTAGTCCAATACTATGGCTACACCTTC
j_gene: TRBJ1-4; abundance: once; v_gene: TRBV6-5; d_gene: NA; CDR3aa: CATAQGRSNEKLFF; CDR3nt: TGTGCCACCGCCCAGGGAAGGAGTAATGAAAAACTGTTTTTT
j_gene: TRBJ2-6; abundance: NA; v_gene: TRBV19; d_gene: NA; CDR3aa: CASRTGSGANVLTF; CDR3nt: TGTGCCAGTAGGACTGGATCTGGGGCCAACGTCCTGACTTTC
j_gene: TRBJ2-1; abundance: NA; v_gene: TRBV4-1; d_gene: TRBD2; CDR3aa: CASSPAGASSYNEQFF; CDR3nt: TGCGCCAGCAGCCCAGCGGGGGCCAGCTCCTACAATGAGCAGTTCTTC
j_gene: TRBJ1-5; abundance: NA; v_gene: TRBV24-1; d_gene: NA; CDR3aa: CATSPPRDFYSNQPQHF; CDR3nt: TGTGCCACCAGCCCCCCCCGGGACTTTTATAGCAATCAGCCCCAGCATTTT
j_gene: TRBJ1-4; abundance: NA; v_gene: TRBV6-5; d_gene: NA; CDR3aa: CASSFQIRTNEKLFF; CDR3nt: TGTGCCAGCAGTTTCCAAATCAGGACTAATGAAAAACTGTTTTTT
j_gene: TRBJ1-2; abundance: few; v_gene: TRBV10-3; d_gene: TRBD1; CDR3aa: CAIRIQGDYGYTF; CDR3nt: TGTGCCATCAGGATACAGGGGGACTATGGCTACACCTTC
j_gene: TRBJ2-5; abundance: NA; v_gene: TRBV19; d_gene: TRBD1; CDR3aa: CASSPPGQERETQYF; CDR3nt: TGTGCCAGTAGTCCCCCCGGACAGGAAAGAGAGACCCAGTACTTC
j_gene: TRBJ1-5; abundance: NA; v_gene: TRBV18; d_gene: TRBD1; CDR3aa: CASSLGQGAIQPQHF; CDR3nt: TGTGCCAGCTCACTGGGACAGGGGGCGATCCAGCCCCAGCATTTT
j_gene: TRBJ1-1; abundance: NA; v_gene: TRBV3-1/TRBV3-2; d_gene: NA; CDR3aa: CASSQGVVVNTEAFF; CDR3nt: TGTGCCAGCAGCCAAGGCGTGGTGGTGAACACTGAAGCTTTCTTT
j_gene: TRBJ1-1; abundance: once; v_gene: TRBV6-5; d_gene: TRBD1; CDR3aa: CASKPYRGGTEAFF; CDR3nt: TGTGCCAGCAAACCTTACAGGGGAGGCACTGAAGCTTTCTTT
j_gene: TRBJ1-1; abundance: NA; v_gene: TRBV6-5; d_gene: NA; CDR3aa: CASSYSTIMNTEAFF; CDR3nt: TGTGCCAGCAGTTACTCAACAATCATGAACACTGAAGCTTTCTTT
j_gene: TRBJ1-6; abundance: NA; v_gene: TRBV10-2; d_gene: NA; CDR3aa: CASSESSGLHSPLHF; CDR3nt: TGCGCCAGCAGTGAGTCATCAGGGCTTCATTCACCCCTCCACTTT
j_gene: TRBJ1-1; abundance: NA; v_gene: TRBV5-1; d_gene: NA; CDR3aa: CASSRDLNTEAFF; CDR3nt: TGCGCCAGCAGTCGAGATTTGAACACTGAAGCTTTCTTT
j_gene: TRBJ2-7; abundance: NA; v_gene: TRBV28; d_gene: TRBD1; CDR3aa: CASSPRQGAYEQYF; CDR3nt: TGTGCCAGCAGTCCTCGACAGGGGGCCTACGAGCAGTACTTC
j_gene: TRBJ2-4; abundance: NA; v_gene: TRBV14; d_gene: NA; CDR3aa: CASSRFGGGENIQYF; CDR3nt: TGTGCCAGCAGCCGGTTTGGAGGGGGCGAAAACATTCAGTACTTC
j_gene: TRBJ2-1; abundance: NA; v_gene: TRBV19; d_gene: NA; CDR3aa: CASSPGQSYNEQFF; CDR3nt: TGTGCCAGTAGTCCAGGACAGTCCTACAATGAGCAGTTCTTC
j_gene: TRBJ1-2; abundance: once; v_gene: TRBV4-2; d_gene: NA; CDR3aa: CASSPGPEENYGYTF; CDR3nt: TGTGCCAGCAGCCCTGGTCCTGAGGAAAACTATGGCTACACCTTC
j_gene: TRBJ1-6; abundance: NA; v_gene: TRBV6-5; d_gene: NA; CDR3aa: CASLDTGTHNSPLHF; CDR3nt: TGTGCCAGCCTAGACACCGGGACACATAATTCACCCCTCCACTTT
j_gene: TRBJ1-1; abundance: once; v_gene: TRBV29-1; d_gene: NA; CDR3aa: CSVWVGGYTEAFF; CDR3nt: TGCAGCGTCTGGGTGGGGGGATACACTGAAGCTTTCTTT
j_gene: TRBJ1-5; abundance: NA; v_gene: TRBV6-2/TRBV6-3; d_gene: TRBD1; CDR3aa: CASSGTGGRNQPQHF; CDR3nt: TGTGCCAGCAGTGGGACAGGCGGGCGCAATCAGCCCCAGCATTTT
j_gene: TRBJ2-3; abundance: NA; v_gene: TRBV7-9; d_gene: NA; CDR3aa: CASSLGTATQYF; CDR3nt: TGTGCCAGCAGCTTGGGCACAGCTACGCAGTATTTT
j_gene: TRBJ2-3; abundance: few; v_gene: TRBV7-9; d_gene: TRBD1; CDR3aa: CASSLRGQSDTQYF; CDR3nt: TGTGCCAGCAGCTTGAGGGGGCAGTCAGATACGCAGTATTTT
j_gene: TRBJ2-1; abundance: NA; v_gene: TRBV3-1/TRBV3-2; d_gene: TRBD1; CDR3aa: CASSPSTGIYEQFF; CDR3nt: TGTGCCAGCAGCCCGTCGACAGGGATCTATGAGCAGTTCTTC
j_gene: TRBJ2-1; abundance: NA; v_gene: TRBV7-2; d_gene: NA; CDR3aa: CASSFDWGVAEQFF; CDR3nt: TGTGCCAGCAGCTTTGATTGGGGGGTGGCTGAGCAGTTCTTC
j_gene: TRBJ1-5; abundance: NA; v_gene: TRBV7-7; d_gene: NA; CDR3aa: CASSSYDRRPNQPQHF; CDR3nt: TGTGCCAGCAGCTCCTATGACAGGCGACCCAATCAGCCCCAGCATTTT
j_gene: TRBJ2-5; abundance: NA; v_gene: TRBV27; d_gene: NA; CDR3aa: CASSLAELETQYF; CDR3nt: TGTGCCAGCAGTTTAGCTGAGTTAGAGACCCAGTACTTC
j_gene: TRBJ2-7; abundance: NA; v_gene: TRBV10-1; d_gene: NA; CDR3aa: CASSDFRGNRYEQYF; CDR3nt: TGCGCCAGCAGTGACTTCAGGGGAAATAGGTACGAGCAGTACTTC
j_gene: TRBJ2-6; abundance: NA; v_gene: TRBV6-5; d_gene: NA; CDR3aa: CASRPDSGANVLTF; CDR3nt: TGTGCCAGCAGGCCAGACTCTGGGGCCAACGTCCTGACTTTC
j_gene: TRBJ1-2; abundance: NA; v_gene: TRBV4-1; d_gene: TRBD1; CDR3aa: CASSHVDRENYGYTF; CDR3nt: TGCGCCAGCAGCCACGTGGACAGGGAAAACTATGGCTACACCTTC
j_gene: TRBJ1-5; abundance: NA; v_gene: TRBV6-5; d_gene: TRBD1; CDR3aa: CASSLGTGLNQPQHF; CDR3nt: TGTGCCAGCAGTCTTGGGACAGGCCTAAATCAGCCCCAGCATTTT